This T cell receptor beta chain emerged from a study of control samples from healthy donors and cancer patients. The method was immunoSEQ multiplex PCR; TCRdb's version includes in-frame clones alone and lacks a portion of them. The data contain more than 90,000 clones, around 89% of them singletons. The CDR3 spans 13 residues. Germline V CDR1 and CDR2: DFQATT, SNEGSKA (reference sequence). Trimming cost V 3 bases and J 2 bases, with 8 bases left between them. This receptor was obtained from a man aged 25-40 years in good health. The chain has TRBV20-1 and TRBJ1-5; no reliable D call. The sequenced sample consisted of blood. CDR3 residues: CSASSRGNQPQHF. Here the CDR3 DNA reads TGCAGTGCTAGTTCCCGAGGCAATCAGCCCCAGCATTTT.